These 10 T cell receptor beta chains originate from one sample sequenced in a study of T cell changes during pregnancy in multiple sclerosis. Method: immunoSEQ multiplex PCR; TCRdb's copy keeps in-frame clones and lacks some. This table holds fewer than 110,000 clones, 75% to 95% found once. The sample in question was peripheral blood, obtained in the second trimester of pregnancy. The receptors were gathered from a female donor with multiple sclerosis, enrolled in a pregnancy study.

This clone occurred a few times. V gene TRBV30 combines with J gene TRBJ1-1; D remains unclear. Germline V gene sequence: CDR1 GTSNPN, CDR2 SVGIG (reference sequence). V was shortened by 8 bases and J by 1 base, with 11 bases between the two germline ends. The CDR3 spans 12 residues. The CDR3 reads CAGGRRNTEAFF. CDR3 bases: TGTGCCGGAGGACGAAGGAACACTGAAGCTTTCTTT. Based on the CDR3 plus reference TRBV30 and TRBJ1-1, the full variable domain is SQTIHQWPATLVQPVGSPLSLECTVEGTSNPNLYWYRQAAGRGLQLLFYSVGIGQISSEVPQNLSASRPQDRQFILSSKKLLLSDSGFYLCAGGRRNTEAFFGQGTRLTVV.

The chain recombines TRBV6-1 with TRBJ1-1; no reliable D call. V was cut by 3 bases and J by 7 bases, with 9 bases left in between. This CDR3 spans 12 amino acids. Per germline, CDR1 MNHNS and CDR2 SASEGT. The CDR3 DNA sequence: TGTGCCAGCAGTGATAACCGGGATGAAGCTTTCTTT. Protein: CASSDNRDEAFF.

This chain uses TRBV27 with TRBJ2-1; TRBD2 agrees at 15 bases. V dropped 6 bases and J dropped 4; count of bases not matched to a gene: 7. Per germline, CDR1 MNHEY and CDR2 SMNVEV (reference sequence). CDR3 length: 17 amino acids. CDR3 protein: CASSQGLAGGRYNEQFF. CDR3 bases: TGTGCCAGCAGCCAAGGACTAGCGGGGGGGAGGTACAATGAGCAGTTCTTC.

The chain is built from TRBV29-1 and TRBJ2-7, with TRBD1 matching 7 bases. Trimming cost V 6 bases and J 2 bases; bases outside gene matches: 4. Germline CDR1 reads SQVTM; CDR2 reads ANQGSEA. The CDR3 loop spans 12 amino acids. The CDR3 reads CSVTGTAYEQYF. The CDR3 region has the DNA TGCAGCGTAACCGGGACAGCCTACGAGCAGTACTTC.

The chain has TRBV6-5 and TRBJ1-1; 8 nucleotides agree with TRBD1. The CDR3 is 13 amino acids. The germline gives CDR1 MNHEY, CDR2 SVGAGI. V lost 6 bases to trimming and J lost 6 bases; unmatched junction nucleotides: 6. The CDR3 sequence is CASSQGARPEAFF. CDR3 nucleotide sequence: TGTGCCAGCAGCCAGGGGGCGAGGCCTGAAGCTTTCTTT.

This sequence joins TRBV6-5 and TRBJ2-7; a weak D match, TRBD1 (5 bases). V was trimmed by 0 bases and J by 2 bases, leaving 14 bases between them. The CDR3 sequence is 16 residues long. Germline assignment: CDR1 MNHEY and CDR2 SVGAGI. CDR3 residues: CASSYSILDTTYEQYF. CDR3 in DNA: TGTGCCAGCAGTTACTCGATACTGGACACCACCTACGAGCAGTACTTC.

The chain joins TRBV7-9 to TRBJ2-7, with a tentative D call TRBD2 (6 bases). The germline gives CDR1 SEHNR, CDR2 FQNEAQ (reference sequence). V lost 2 bases to trimming and J lost 1 base, with 9 bases between them. The CDR3 consists of 14 residues. The DNA for the CDR3 is TGTGCCAGCAGCTTATTGGGGGGATCCTACGAGCAGTACTTC. It specifies CASSLLGGSYEQYF.

This chain uses TRBV10-3 with TRBJ2-7; possibly TRBD2 for D (6 bases). The CDR3 is made up of 14 amino acids. V dropped 0 bases and J dropped 6 bases, with 12 bases sitting between them. From germline, CDR1 is ENHRY and CDR2 SYGVKD. The CDR3 loop reads CAISESPLGGEQYF. For the CDR3, the DNA is TGTGCCATCAGTGAGTCACCTCTCGGGGGCGAGCAGTACTTC.

As DNA, the CDR3 is TGTGCCAGCAGCGTGGTAGCGGGAGGGCCCTCCGGGGAGCTGTTTTTT. Protein: CASSVVAGGPSGELFF. The chain couples TRBV9 to TRBJ2-2; 11 bases are a match to TRBD2. Germline trimming cut 2 bases from V and 6 bases from J; bases unmatched to any gene: 6. Germline CDR1 SGDLS, CDR2 YYNGEE. The CDR3 is made up of 16 amino acids.

This clone was recorded only once. This rearrangement joins TRBV5-4 to TRBJ1-1; no reliable D call. The CDR3 has 16 residues. Germline V gene sequence: CDR1 SGHNT, CDR2 YYREEE (reference sequence). With 4 bases removed from V and 6 bases from J, the gap between germline ends came to 22 bases. The CDR3 loop is CASSPAPIGGSPEAFF. In DNA form, the CDR3 reads TGTGCCAGCAGCCCGGCCCCAATAGGAGGAAGCCCTGAAGCTTTCTTT.